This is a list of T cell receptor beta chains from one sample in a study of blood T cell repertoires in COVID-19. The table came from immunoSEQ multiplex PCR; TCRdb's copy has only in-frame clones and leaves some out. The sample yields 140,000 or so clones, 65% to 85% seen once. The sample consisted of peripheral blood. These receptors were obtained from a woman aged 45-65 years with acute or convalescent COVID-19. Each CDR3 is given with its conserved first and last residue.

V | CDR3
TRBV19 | CASKTYRTTNEKLFF
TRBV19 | CASRRTGGSYNEQFF
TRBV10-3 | CALSSGDSGYTF
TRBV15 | CATSLDTRTDTQYF
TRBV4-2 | CASSQASATNEKLFF
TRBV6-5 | CASAGGAGAKNIQYF
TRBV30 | CAWGTGSYEQYF
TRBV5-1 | CASSLGPGLATGELFF
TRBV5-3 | CARSFATNNQPQHF
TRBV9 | CASSRWTEKDYGYTF
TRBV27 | CASSLGQGKSPLHF
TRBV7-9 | CASSFGKGVGAFF
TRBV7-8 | CASSLGTGLYEQYF
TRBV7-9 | CAVRPATNEKLFF
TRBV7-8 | CASSSGLGANVLTF
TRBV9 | CASALGWVNEKLFF
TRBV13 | CASSLRVGGSTDTQYF
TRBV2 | CASSEQGDLGQPQHF
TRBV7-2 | CASSSGEGYGYTF
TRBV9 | CASSVAGGANGYTF